Following are 3 T cell receptor beta chains from one sample sequenced in a study of radiation and T cells in renal cell carcinoma. The assay was immunoSEQ multiplex PCR, and TCRdb's table has in-frame clones only and misses some. The data show some 31,000 clones, over 70% seen once. The time point is: blood 4 weeks post-SBRT, at nephrectomy. Specified treatment: 15 Gy SBRT to primary tumor, nephrectomy 4 weeks later. The sample here was blood, taken from a patient whose treatment included radiotherapy and nephrectomy. The origin of the receptors is a man between 60 and 75 years old with renal cell carcinoma.

This clone has a handful of counts. This chain joins TRBV19 and TRBJ2-1; D gene uncertain. CDR1 is LNHDA, CDR2 SQIVND, per germline (reference sequence). CDR3 length: 11 amino acids. Trimming removed 7 bases at V and 3 bases at J, with 4 bases between. CDR3 protein: CASNNYNEQFF. Written as DNA, the CDR3 is TGTGCCAGTAACAACTACAATGAGCAGTTCTTC.

This sequence joins TRBV7-9 and TRBJ2-7; 7 positions agree with TRBD1. The V and J ends lost 5 bases and 7 bases, in that order; junction bases with no gene match: 11. This CDR3 has 14 amino acids. The V gene's germline CDR1 is SEHNR and CDR2 FQNEAQ (reference sequence). CDR3 bases: TGTGCCAGCAGCCCTGGACAGGTGCCCTGGGAGCAGTACTTC. Protein product: CASSPGQVPWEQYF.

The chain combines TRBV2 with TRBJ1-3, with D possibly being TRBD1 (6 bases). The CDR3 sequence is 14 residues long. Germline CDR1 and CDR2: SNHLY and FYNNEI. Trimming removed 8 bases from V and 0 bases from J, with 11 bases in between. CDR3 residues: CASAGASSGNTIYF. In DNA, the CDR3 is TGTGCCAGCGCAGGGGCAAGCTCTGGAAACACCATATATTTT.